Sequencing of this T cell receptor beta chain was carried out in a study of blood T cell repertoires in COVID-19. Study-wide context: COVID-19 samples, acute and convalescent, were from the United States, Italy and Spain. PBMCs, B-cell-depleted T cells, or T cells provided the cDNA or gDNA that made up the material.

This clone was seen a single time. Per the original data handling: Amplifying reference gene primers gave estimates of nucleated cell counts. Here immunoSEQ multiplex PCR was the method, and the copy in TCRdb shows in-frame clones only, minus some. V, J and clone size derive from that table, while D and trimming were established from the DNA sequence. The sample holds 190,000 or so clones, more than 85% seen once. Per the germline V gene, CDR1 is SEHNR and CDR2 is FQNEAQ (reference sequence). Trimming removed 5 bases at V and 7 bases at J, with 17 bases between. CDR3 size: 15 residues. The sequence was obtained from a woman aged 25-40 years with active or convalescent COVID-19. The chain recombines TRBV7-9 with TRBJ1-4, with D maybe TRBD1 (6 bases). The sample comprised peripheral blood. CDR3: CASSPTRGGSEKLFF. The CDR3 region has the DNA TGTGCCAGCAGCCCCACCAGGGGCGGGAGTGAAAAACTGTTTTTT.